Listed below are T cell receptor beta chains from one sample, sequenced in a study of PD-L1 blockade in urothelial cancer. Using immunoSEQ multiplex PCR, the repertoire was profiled, and TCRdb retains in-frame clones only, with some absent. This sample yields around 130,000 clones, of which about four fifths are seen a single time; roughly 2.9% belongs to the top ten. The specimen comprised PBMCs, sampled around atezolizumab (anti-PD-L1) treatment. These receptors were taken from a man aged 50 to 59 with urothelial cancer. Both conserved end residues are part of each CDR3. Fields, in order: J gene, V gene, clone size, CDR3 length, D gene, CDR3 DNA, CDR3 protein. A D gene is named only where the DNA matches it firmly. Clone size is shown for a subset of rows, as once, few, many or a class of expanded clone.

j_gene: TRBJ2-7; v_gene: TRBV6-1; abundance: .; len: 14; d_gene: TRBD2; CDR3nt: TGTGCCACCCAACGGACTAGCGGGCACTACGAGCAGTACTTC; CDR3aa: CATQRTSGHYEQYF
j_gene: TRBJ2-3; v_gene: TRBV25-1; abundance: .; len: 14; d_gene: .; CDR3nt: TGTGCCAGCAGACCAGGGTTGGACACAGATACGCAGTATTTT; CDR3aa: CASRPGLDTDTQYF
j_gene: TRBJ2-7; v_gene: TRBV2; abundance: .; len: 14; d_gene: .; CDR3nt: TGTGCCAGCACCTCCGAGACATCCTCCTACGAGCAGTACTTC; CDR3aa: CASTSETSSYEQYF
j_gene: TRBJ1-2; v_gene: TRBV19; abundance: .; len: 13; d_gene: TRBD1; CDR3nt: TGTGCCAGTACCATCAAGGACAGGGGGTTCTTGGCCTTC; CDR3aa: CASTIKDRGFLAF
j_gene: TRBJ2-5; v_gene: TRBV28; abundance: .; len: 14; d_gene: TRBD2; CDR3nt: TGTGCCAGCAGTTTGGTGGGAGGGCGCGAGACCCAGTACTTC; CDR3aa: CASSLVGGRETQYF
j_gene: TRBJ2-3; v_gene: TRBV5-1; abundance: .; len: 13; d_gene: .; CDR3nt: TGCGCCAGCAGCTTGGGGGAGCGGGATACGCAGTATTTT; CDR3aa: CASSLGERDTQYF
j_gene: TRBJ2-3; v_gene: TRBV7-9; abundance: .; len: 15; d_gene: TRBD2; CDR3nt: TGTGCCAGCAGCTCGACTAGCGGGAGGGCCGATACGCAGTATTTT; CDR3aa: CASSSTSGRADTQYF
j_gene: TRBJ2-3; v_gene: TRBV19; abundance: .; len: 13; d_gene: TRBD2; CDR3nt: TGTGCCAGTAGTATACAGCTAGCGGGCTTACAGTATTTT; CDR3aa: CASSIQLAGLQYF
j_gene: TRBJ1-1; v_gene: TRBV2; abundance: .; len: 14; d_gene: TRBD1; CDR3nt: TGTGCCAGCAGCCAAGACAGGGTGTTTCCTGAAGCTTTCTTT; CDR3aa: CASSQDRVFPEAFF
j_gene: TRBJ2-6; v_gene: TRBV25-1; abundance: .; len: 17; d_gene: .; CDR3nt: TGTGCCAGCAGTGAATCGACAGCCGGTTTAGGGGCCAACGTCCTGACTTTC; CDR3aa: CASSESTAGLGANVLTF
j_gene: TRBJ1-4; v_gene: TRBV6-1; abundance: .; len: 15; d_gene: .; CDR3nt: TGTGCCAGCAGTGGGCGACAGGCTCCTAATGAAAAACTGTTTTTT; CDR3aa: CASSGRQAPNEKLFF
j_gene: TRBJ2-5; v_gene: TRBV13; abundance: .; len: 15; d_gene: TRBD2; CDR3nt: TGTGCCAGCAGCTTAGGCGGGAGGGGATTAGAGACCCAGTACTTC; CDR3aa: CASSLGGRGLETQYF
j_gene: TRBJ2-6; v_gene: TRBV18; abundance: few; len: 18; d_gene: TRBD2; CDR3nt: TGTGCCAGCTCACCACTCCCAAACCGGGGGGCTGGGGCCAACGTCCTGACTTTC; CDR3aa: CASSPLPNRGAGANVLTF
j_gene: TRBJ2-7; v_gene: TRBV10-3; abundance: .; len: 12; d_gene: .; CDR3nt: TGTGCCATCAGTGGAGGGGGGGACGAGCAGTACTTC; CDR3aa: CAISGGGDEQYF
j_gene: TRBJ2-5; v_gene: TRBV7-9; abundance: .; len: 15; d_gene: .; CDR3nt: TGTGCCAGCAGCTTAACAAGGCGGGGCGATGAGACCCAGTACTTC; CDR3aa: CASSLTRRGDETQYF
j_gene: TRBJ2-1; v_gene: TRBV4-1; abundance: .; len: 14; d_gene: .; CDR3nt: TGCGCCAGCAGCCAAGATCGTCTTTACAATGAGCAGTTCTTC; CDR3aa: CASSQDRLYNEQFF
j_gene: TRBJ2-7; v_gene: TRBV6-5; abundance: many; len: 15; d_gene: TRBD1; CDR3nt: TGTGCCAGCAGCGTCCTCACAGGGGGCTCCTACGAGCAGTACTTC; CDR3aa: CASSVLTGGSYEQYF
j_gene: TRBJ2-1; v_gene: TRBV9; abundance: .; len: 21; d_gene: TRBD2; CDR3nt: TGTGCCAGCAGCCCGAGAGACCCCGGACTAGCGGGAGGATTAGTATACAATGAGCAGTTCTTC; CDR3aa: CASSPRDPGLAGGLVYNEQFF
j_gene: TRBJ2-2; v_gene: TRBV18; abundance: .; len: 14; d_gene: TRBD1; CDR3nt: TGTGCCAGCTCACCTGACAGGGTGGCCGGGGAGCTGTTTTTT; CDR3aa: CASSPDRVAGELFF
j_gene: TRBJ1-6; v_gene: TRBV7-2; abundance: .; len: 15; d_gene: TRBD1; CDR3nt: TGTGCCAGCAGCTTAGGGACAGGGCTGAATTCACCCCTCCACTTT; CDR3aa: CASSLGTGLNSPLHF
j_gene: TRBJ1-1; v_gene: TRBV18; abundance: .; len: 15; d_gene: TRBD1; CDR3nt: TGTGCCAGCTCACCCGGACAGGCCGAAGGCACTGAAGCTTTCTTT; CDR3aa: CASSPGQAEGTEAFF
j_gene: TRBJ2-7; v_gene: TRBV14; abundance: .; len: 15; d_gene: .; CDR3nt: TGTGCCAGCAGCCCGAACCTCGGACAGTTCCGGGAGCAGTACTTC; CDR3aa: CASSPNLGQFREQYF
j_gene: TRBJ2-1; v_gene: TRBV19; abundance: few; len: 14; d_gene: TRBD1; CDR3nt: TGTGCCAGTAGTGTACCTAACAGGGGGCATGAGCAGTTCTTC; CDR3aa: CASSVPNRGHEQFF
j_gene: TRBJ2-7; v_gene: TRBV25-1; abundance: few; len: 14; d_gene: TRBD2; CDR3nt: TGTGCCAGCCGTGACATAGCGGGAGGCTACGAGCAGTACTTC; CDR3aa: CASRDIAGGYEQYF
j_gene: TRBJ2-2; v_gene: TRBV28; abundance: .; len: 17; d_gene: TRBD2; CDR3nt: TGTGCCAGCAGTTTTCTTGCTAGCGGGAGGGCCGACGGGGAGCTGTTTTTT; CDR3aa: CASSFLASGRADGELFF
j_gene: TRBJ2-5; v_gene: TRBV7-6; abundance: .; len: 10; d_gene: .; CDR3nt: TGTGCCAGCCGCGGGGAGACCCAGTACTTC; CDR3aa: CASRGETQYF
j_gene: TRBJ1-5; v_gene: TRBV7-7; abundance: .; len: 13; d_gene: .; CDR3nt: TGTGCTAGCAGCTTAGGACAAAATCAGCCCCAGCATTTT; CDR3aa: CASSLGQNQPQHF
j_gene: TRBJ1-4; v_gene: TRBV7-9; abundance: few; len: 14; d_gene: .; CDR3nt: TGTGCCAGCAGCTATTCCCAGGGCCGGGAAAAACTGTTTTTT; CDR3aa: CASSYSQGREKLFF
j_gene: TRBJ2-5; v_gene: TRBV9; abundance: .; len: 14; d_gene: .; CDR3nt: TGTGCCAGCAGCGTAGAACAGAGCCAAGAGACCCAGTACTTC; CDR3aa: CASSVEQSQETQYF
j_gene: TRBJ2-7; v_gene: TRBV4-1; abundance: once; len: 16; d_gene: .; CDR3nt: TGCGCCAGCAGCCTCCGGCAGGGGACAAGGGTGGAGGAGCAGTACTTC; CDR3aa: CASSLRQGTRVEEQYF
j_gene: TRBJ1-2; v_gene: TRBV5-6; abundance: once; len: 16; d_gene: TRBD1; CDR3nt: TGTGCCAGCAGCCAACCCACGACAGGGGATATTGGTGGCTACACCTTC; CDR3aa: CASSQPTTGDIGGYTF
j_gene: TRBJ1-6; v_gene: TRBV27; abundance: .; len: 15; d_gene: .; CDR3nt: TGTGCCAGCAGTTACCAGGGGATCTCAAATTCACCCCTCCACTTT; CDR3aa: CASSYQGISNSPLHF
j_gene: TRBJ1-2; v_gene: TRBV29-1; abundance: .; len: 14; d_gene: TRBD1; CDR3nt: TGCAGCGTGGGGGGGAGACAGGGGAAGTATGGCTACACCTTC; CDR3aa: CSVGGRQGKYGYTF
j_gene: TRBJ2-3; v_gene: TRBV9; abundance: .; len: 16; d_gene: .; CDR3nt: TGTGCCAGCAGCGTAGTACCGGAGCCCAGCACAGATACGCAGTATTTT; CDR3aa: CASSVVPEPSTDTQYF
j_gene: TRBJ1-2; v_gene: TRBV5-4; abundance: .; len: 13; d_gene: .; CDR3nt: TGTGCCAGCAGCTTGGATCTCCCCTATGGCTACACCTTC; CDR3aa: CASSLDLPYGYTF
j_gene: TRBJ1-1; v_gene: TRBV27; abundance: .; len: 14; d_gene: .; CDR3nt: TGTGCCAGCAGTTCCACTCCCCGAGGGACTGAAGCTTTCTTT; CDR3aa: CASSSTPRGTEAFF